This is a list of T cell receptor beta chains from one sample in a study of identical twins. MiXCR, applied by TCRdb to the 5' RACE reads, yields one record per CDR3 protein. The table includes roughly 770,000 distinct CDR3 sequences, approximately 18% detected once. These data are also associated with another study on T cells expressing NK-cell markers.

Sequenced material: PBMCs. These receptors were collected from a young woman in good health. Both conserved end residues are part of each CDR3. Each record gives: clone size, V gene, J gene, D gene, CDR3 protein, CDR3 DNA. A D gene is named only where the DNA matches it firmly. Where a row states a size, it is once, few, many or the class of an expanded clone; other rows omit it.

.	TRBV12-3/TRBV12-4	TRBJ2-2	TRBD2	CAITVGTSFAGELFF	TGTGCCATCACCGTAGGGACTAGCTTCGCCGGGGAGCTGTTTTTT
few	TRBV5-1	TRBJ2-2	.	CASSQPGLRNTGELFF	TGCGCCAGCAGTCAACCGGGACTTCGGAACACCGGGGAGCTGTTTTTT
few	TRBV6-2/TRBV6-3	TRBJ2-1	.	CASSGNLGGQFF	TGTGCCAGCAGTGGGAACCTCGGGGGCCAGTTCTTC
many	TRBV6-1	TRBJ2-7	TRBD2	CASRTTSGQYEQYF	TGTGCCAGCAGGACGACTAGCGGCCAGTACGAGCAGTACTTC
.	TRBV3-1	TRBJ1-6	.	CASSLLQGSYNSPLHF	TGTGCCAGCAGCCTTCTCCAGGGATCCTATAATTCACCCCTCCACTTT
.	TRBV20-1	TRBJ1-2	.	CSAMARQAFYGYTF	TGCAGTGCTATGGCTAGACAGGCGTTCTACGGCTACACCTTC
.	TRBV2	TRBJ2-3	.	CASSEKSYTDTQYF	TGTGCCAGCAGTGAAAAGTCTTACACAGATACGCAGTATTTT
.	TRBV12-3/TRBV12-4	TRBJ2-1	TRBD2	CASTKSGGQYNEQFF	TGTGCCAGCACTAAAAGCGGGGGGCAGTACAATGAGCAGTTCTTC
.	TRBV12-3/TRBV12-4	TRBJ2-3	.	CASSSGLHTDTQYF	TGTGCCAGCAGCTCGGGACTTCACACAGATACGCAGTATTTT
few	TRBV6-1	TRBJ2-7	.	CASSVTLGYEQYF	TGTGCCAGCAGTGTGACGCTGGGGTACGAGCAGTACTTC
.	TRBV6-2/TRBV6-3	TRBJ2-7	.	CASRGETGQYEQYF	TGTGCCAGCAGAGGGGAGACAGGCCAGTACGAGCAGTACTTC
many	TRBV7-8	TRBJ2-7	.	CASSSNRGEQYF	TGTGCCAGCAGCTCCAATCGTGGGGAGCAGTACTTC
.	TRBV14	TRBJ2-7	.	CASSQWGAGYEQYF	TGTGCCAGCAGCCAATGGGGTGCTGGCTACGAGCAGTACTTC
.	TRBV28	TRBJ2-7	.	CASSTREETYEQYF	TGTGCCAGCAGTACCCGGGAAGAAACCTACGAGCAGTACTTC
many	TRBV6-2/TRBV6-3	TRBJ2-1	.	CASGRARHDEQFF	TGTGCCAGCGGCCGCGCACGACACGATGAGCAGTTCTTC
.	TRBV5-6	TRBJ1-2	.	CASSLGHREPYGYTF	TGTGCCAGCAGCTTGGGTCACAGGGAACCCTATGGCTACACCTTC
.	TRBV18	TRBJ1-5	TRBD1	CASSPGGQGNQPQHF	TGTGCCAGCTCACCGGGTGGACAGGGAAATCAGCCCCAGCATTTT
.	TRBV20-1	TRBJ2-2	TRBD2	CSAAGTSGLTGELFF	TGCAGTGCTGCAGGGACTAGCGGCCTGACCGGGGAGCTGTTTTTT
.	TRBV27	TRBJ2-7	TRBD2	CASSSDRLAGYEQYF	TGTGCCAGCAGTTCCGACCGACTAGCTGGCTACGAGCAGTACTTC
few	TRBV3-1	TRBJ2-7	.	CASSAALANYEQYF	TGTGCCAGCAGCGCAGCTCTCGCCAACTACGAGCAGTACTTC
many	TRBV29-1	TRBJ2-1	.	CSVESYQGYNEQFF	TGCAGCGTAGAGAGTTATCAGGGATACAATGAGCAGTTCTTC
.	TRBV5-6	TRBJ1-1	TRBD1	CASSSNNRGAEAFF	TGTGCCAGCAGCTCCAACAACAGGGGCGCTGAAGCTTTCTTT